Presented here are 6 T cell receptor beta chains from one specimen sequenced in a study of T cells in women clearing cervical HPV infection (dated by TCRdb to 2017 to 2018). The library was made by the immunoSEQ multiplex PCR assay. In its TCRdb copy, this immuneACCESS table keeps in-frame sequences only and misses some clones. Where compared with another copy, unresolved V genes explain less than half of these, and the others have no known cause. The table held for this sample gives some 14,000 clones. Under 9% of the sample is held by the ten biggest clonotypes. The specimen sequenced was blood buffy coat. These receptors all come from a woman aged 18-70 years with a cervical HPV16 infection that either progressed to CIN3+ or cleared (not recorded which).

Remarks on this clone: The read stops 3 residues short of the end of the CDR3; the missing end is completed from the germline J gene. At the DNA level, this CDR3 is encoded by other sequences in the same sample as well. The chain couples TRBV18 to TRBJ2-7; the match to TRBD2 covers 7 bases. CDR3 length equals 16 residues. Trimming at V came to 6 bases and at J to 2 bases, leaving 13 bases not matched to a gene. CDR1 and CDR2 from the germline V gene are KGHSH and LQKENI. Here the CDR3 reads CASSPPFAGEPYEQYF. Incomplete CDR3 DNA: TGTGCCAGCTCCCCCCCCTTTGCGGGGGAGCCCTACGAG.

As for this clone: The CDR3 end lies 3 residues beyond the end of the read and is filled in from the germline J gene. The gene calls are TRBV6-2 or TRBV6-3 and TRBJ2-7, with D possibly matching TRBD1 (5 bases). In germline, CDR1 is MNHEY, CDR2 SVGEGT. This CDR3 has 14 residues. V dropped 5 bases and J dropped 0 bases, with 11 bases sitting between them. Incomplete CDR3 DNA: TGTGCCAGCAGTCGACAGCCACTCTCCTACGAG. Protein: CASSRQPLSYE. The whole CDR3 is CASSRQPLSYEQYF.

As concerns this clone: One junction end does not reproduce the germline sequence, and a read error may be involved. The CDR3 end lies 3 residues beyond the end of the read and is filled in from the germline J gene. This chain links TRBV4-2 with TRBJ2-7; 10 nucleotides match TRBD2. The CDR3 consists of 17 residues. The V gene's germline CDR1 is LGHNA and CDR2 YNFKEQ. The CDR3 DNA, read in part, is TGCGCCAGCAGCCAAGACTGGACTAGCGGAGTGTCCTACGAG. Its protein product is CASSQDWTSGVSYE. The full CDR3 protein is CASSQDWTSGVSYEQYF.

Comments on this clone: The DNA ends 3 residues before the CDR3 does, and the rest of the CDR3 is filled in from the germline J gene. The rearrangement uses TRBV19 and TRBJ2-2; 8 bases map to TRBD1. The CDR3 loop spans 15 amino acids. Per germline, CDR1 LNHDA and CDR2 SQIVND (reference sequence). CDR3 residues: CASRPSQGGNEKLFF. Partial CDR3 DNA: TGTGCCAGTAGACCATCACAGGGGGGTAATGAAAAG. Filled out from reference TRBV19 and TRBJ2-2, the complete variable domain reads DGGITQSPKYLFRKEGQNVTLSCEQNLNHDAMYWYRQDPGQGLRLIYYSQIVNDFQKGDIAEGYSVSREKKESFPLTVTSAQKNPTAFYLCASRPSQGGNEKLFFGEGSRLTVL.

Points on this clone: With the read ending 3 residues before the CDR3 end, the germline J gene is used to fill in that end. The genes are TRBV11-2 and TRBJ2-5; 7 nucleotides agree with TRBD2. The CDR3 length is 15 residues. Germline V gene lookup returns CDR1 SGHAT and CDR2 FQNNGV. With V trimmed by 5 bases and J by 4 bases, 10 bases remained unmatched. Incomplete CDR3 DNA: TGTGCCAGCAGCCTTAATTCTGGCGGGGGAGAGACC. This encodes CASSLNSGGGET. The full CDR3 protein is CASSLNSGGGETQYF. Full variable domain (remainder filled in from reference TRBV11-2 and TRBJ2-5): EAGVAQSPRYKIIEKRQSVAFWCNPISGHATLYWYQQILGQGPKLLIQFQNNGVVDDSQLPKDRFSAERLKGVDSTLKIQPAKLEDSAVYLCASSLNSGGGETQYFGPGTRLLVL.

For this clone: The read comes to an end 3 residues before the CDR3 does, leaving the germline J gene to fill in the end. The chain links TRBV13 to TRBJ1-1, with D tentatively TRBD1 (5 bases). The germline V gene has CDR1 PRHDT and CDR2 FYEKMQ (reference sequence). The CDR3 is made up of 14 amino acids. The V and J ends lost 8 bases and 4 bases respectively, with 17 bases between them. CDR3 sequence reads: CASREGFSGTEAFF. Incomplete CDR3 DNA: TGTGCCAGCCGGGAGGGGTTCTCGGGCACTGAA.